This record concerns one T cell receptor beta chain sequence. This was the immunoSEQ v3 assay. Profiled with immunoSEQ multiplex PCR; TCRdb holds only in-frame clones, not every one. The sample holds just under 60,000 clones, roughly 70% seen once. The data were obtained in a study of TIL therapy for anti-PD-1-resistant metastatic lung cancer. Time point specified: pre-treatment sample, taken before nivolumab and TIL therapy. Deletions cut 1 base from V and 6 bases from J, with 13 bases between. The germline gives CDR1 LGHNT, CDR2 FRNRAP. This CDR3 contains 15 residues. This sequence originates from a person between 25 and 80 years old with non-small cell lung cancer. The rearrangement uses TRBV12-5 and TRBJ1-5; perhaps TRBD1 as D (6 bases). The specimen was blood, collected at baseline. The CDR3 DNA reads TGTGCTAGTGGTTTGGGGACAGTCTGGTCTCAGCCCCAGCATTTT. Translation: CASGLGTVWSQPQHF.